The 20 T cell receptor beta chains given below trace back to one sample, sequenced in a study of cytomegalovirus exposure and HLA in healthy donors. The PCR contained 60 Vbeta and 13 Jbeta primers. Clones were read by immunoSEQ multiplex PCR, and TCRdb kept only the in-frame ones, dropping some. The data show 150,000 or so clones, roughly 82% seen once. Sequencing was carried out using PBMCs. Receptor source: a man aged 30 to 39 in good health and CMV-seropositive.

V is TRBV4-3 and J is TRBJ2-1, with D unclear. This CDR3 is built from 13 residues. Per germline, CDR1 LGHNA and CDR2 YSLEER. Trimming left V 0 bases short and J 5 bases short, with 5 bases between. This chain's CDR3 is CASSQEIDNEQFF. Here the CDR3 DNA reads TGCGCCAGCAGCCAAGAGATAGACAATGAGCAGTTCTTC.

V is TRBV19 and J is TRBJ1-2; no clear D. Germline V gene lookup returns CDR1 LNHDA and CDR2 SQIVND (reference sequence). CDR3 length: 15 residues. Trimming shortened V by 5 bases and J by 1 base, and 14 bases separated the two germline ends. CDR3 nucleotides: TGTGCCAGTAGTGAGCGGGCAACTTTTAACTATGGCTACACCTTC. Its translation is CASSERATFNYGYTF.

CDR3 in amino acids: CASSFLAGGTGELFF. Here the CDR3 DNA reads TGTGCCAGCAGCTTTCTAGCGGGGGGCACCGGGGAGCTGTTTTTT. The chain links TRBV7-9 to TRBJ2-2; 11 nucleotides match TRBD2. The CDR3 is made up of 15 amino acids. Germline V gene sequence: CDR1 SEHNR, CDR2 FQNEAQ (reference sequence). J gave up 4 bases and V 3 bases, and 1 base lay outside the gene matches. Supplemented by reference TRBV7-9 and TRBJ2-2, the full variable domain reads DTGVSQNPRHKITKRGQNVTFRCDPISEHNRLYWYRQTLGQGPEFLTYFQNEAQLEKSRLLSDRFSAERPKGSFSTLEIQRTEQGDSAMYLCASSFLAGGTGELFFGEGSRLTVL.

This clone was seen only a few times. The CDR3 sequence: CASSLNARVFGEAFF. The CDR3 region has the DNA TGTGCCAGCAGTTTAAACGCCAGGGTGTTTGGTGAAGCTTTCTTT. This chain connects TRBV27 to TRBJ1-1; the D gene is possibly TRBD1 (5 bases). The V end lost 2 bases, the J end lost 7 bases, and 17 bases lay between the germline ends. Germline V gene lookup returns CDR1 MNHEY and CDR2 SMNVEV (reference sequence). The CDR3 runs 15 residues.

The CDR3 protein is CASSLNVGQGRVGQYF. CDR3 sequence (DNA): TGTGCCAGCAGCTTGAACGTCGGACAGGGGAGAGTTGGGCAGTACTTC. The chain is built from TRBV7-2 and TRBJ2-7, with 9 bases identical to TRBD1. With 3 bases clipped from V and 9 bases from J, the junction kept 15 bases outside the gene matches. The CDR3 sequence is 16 residues long. Germline-derived CDR1 and CDR2 are SGHTA and FQGNSA.

This chain connects TRBV7-9 to TRBJ1-5; 9 nucleotides line up with TRBD1. V gave up 0 bases and J gave up 2 bases; unmatched junction bases: 8. The CDR3 runs 18 residues. In germline, CDR1 is SEHNR, CDR2 FQNEAQ (reference sequence). The CDR3 is CASSLAHGQGIGNQPQHF. The CDR3 nucleotides are TGTGCCAGCAGCTTAGCGCATGGACAGGGGATAGGCAATCAGCCCCAGCATTTT.

The chain has TRBV5-1 and TRBJ1-2, with 7 bases matching TRBD1. Unmatched junction bases numbered 5, after V lost 4 bases and J lost 2 bases. The CDR3 extends over 14 amino acids. Germline V lookup: CDR1 SGHRS, CDR2 YFSETQ. The DNA for the CDR3 is TGCGCCAGCAGCAAAACAGGGGAGAACTATGGCTACACCTTC. It specifies CASSKTGENYGYTF.

The chain couples TRBV5-1 to TRBJ1-2, with D possibly being TRBD1 (6 bases). Between the trimmed V and J ends, which lost 6 bases and 4 bases, there was a span of 10 bases. This CDR3 spans 12 amino acids. The germline gives CDR1 SGHRS, CDR2 YFSETQ. The CDR3: CASKEDSYGYTF. The CDR3 DNA follows: TGCGCCAGCAAGGAGGACAGCTATGGCTACACCTTC. The full variable domain, with the rest looked up from reference TRBV5-1 and TRBJ1-2, is KAGVTQTPRYLIKTRGQQVTLSCSPISGHRSVSWYQQTPGQGLQFLFEYFSETQRNKGNFPGRFSGRQFSNSRSEMNVSTLELGDSALYLCASKEDSYGYTFGSGTRLTVV.

This chain uses TRBV2 with TRBJ1-2, with a tentative D call TRBD1 (6 bases). This CDR3 spans 15 amino acids. Trimming left V 6 bases short and J 11 bases short, with 25 bases between. Germline-derived CDR1 and CDR2 are SNHLY and FYNNEI. The CDR3 here is CASSLFQLTGFGYTF. CDR3 coding DNA: TGTGCCAGCAGCCTATTCCAGTTGACAGGTTTTGGATACACCTTC.

The chain uses TRBV9 and TRBJ2-3; D may be TRBD1 (6 bases). Per germline, CDR1 SGDLS and CDR2 YYNGEE. The V end lost 4 bases, the J end lost 2 bases, and 17 bases lay between the germline ends. The CDR3 length is 16 residues. The chain's CDR3 is CASSPQGRINTDTQYF. The CDR3 nucleotides are TGTGCCAGCAGCCCCCAGGGGCGGATAAACACAGATACGCAGTATTTT.

The chain links TRBV7-2 to TRBJ2-3, with TRBD1 as a possible D gene (5 bases). Deletions cut 2 bases from V and 1 base from J, with 16 bases between. The CDR3 length is 17 residues. Germline lookup yields CDR1 SGHTA and CDR2 FQGNSA. In nucleotides, the CDR3 is TGTGCCAGCAGCTTAAACGGAGCAGGGATGCGCACAGATACGCAGTATTTT. As protein: CASSLNGAGMRTDTQYF.

This clone has only a few counts. The chain recombines TRBV28 with TRBJ2-1; D possibly corresponds to TRBD1 (5 bases). Per germline, CDR1 MDHEN and CDR2 SYDVKM. CDR3 length: 14 amino acids. Trimming took off 5 bases at V and 8 bases at J, with 16 bases between the two ends. CDR3 loop: CASSPQVSYHEQFF. The CDR3 region has the DNA TGTGCCAGCAGTCCACAGGTTAGCTATCATGAGCAGTTCTTC.

The V gene is TRBV19, the J gene TRBJ2-1, with 7 bases that match TRBD2. CDR1 is LNHDA, CDR2 SQIVND, per germline (reference sequence). The trim removed 7 bases at V and 5 bases at J, leaving 8 bases unmatched. The CDR3 extends over 14 amino acids. CDR3 in amino acids: CASNEGGPNNEQFF. The CDR3 DNA follows: TGTGCCAGTAACGAGGGAGGGCCTAACAATGAGCAGTTCTTC.

This sequence joins TRBV11-2 and TRBJ2-4, with 8 positions matching TRBD1. The CDR3 is 16 residues long. In germline, CDR1 is SGHAT, CDR2 FQNNGV. V was clipped by 1 base and J by 4 bases; unmatched bases: 6. CDR3 coding DNA: TGTGCCAGCAGCTTAGTTGGACAGGGATCAAAAAACATTCAGTACTTC. Translating gives CASSLVGQGSKNIQYF.

This clone was seen only a few times. The chain employs TRBV28 and TRBJ2-1, with TRBD2 as a possible D gene (6 bases). The germline V gene has CDR1 MDHEN and CDR2 SYDVKM. Trimming took 1 base from V and 6 from J, leaving 10 bases between them. CDR3 length: 14 amino acids. CDR3 protein: CASSLSGDLNEQFF. The CDR3, as DNA: TGTGCCAGCAGTTTATCGGGAGACCTCAATGAGCAGTTCTTC.

To note about this clone: Germline and junction disagree at one end, which may indicate a read error. This chain links TRBV4-1 with TRBJ2-1, with a tentative D call TRBD1 (5 bases). Germline V gene lookup returns CDR1 MGHRA and CDR2 YSYEKL. The CDR3 is 16 amino acids. Here the CDR3 DNA reads TGCGCCAGCAGCCAAGGGATCCCTAGGGGCCTGCCCTTCCCTCTCTTC. This codes for CASSQGIPRGLPFPLF.

The CDR3 loop reads CASSESGQGWYEQYF. CDR3 sequence (DNA): TGTGCCAGCAGTGAAAGCGGACAGGGTTGGTACGAGCAGTACTTC. The chain has TRBV6-1 and TRBJ2-7; 8 bases are a match to TRBD1. The CDR3 totals 15 residues. The V gene end was trimmed by 2 bases and the J gene end by 4 bases; junction bases not matched to a gene: 7. CDR1 and CDR2 (germline): MNHNS, SASEGT.

The chain employs TRBV6-6 and TRBJ2-7; possibly TRBD2 for D (5 bases). The CDR3 is 12 residues long. From germline, CDR1 is MNHNY and CDR2 SVGAGI (reference sequence). Trimming removed 2 bases from V and 3 bases from J, with 5 bases in between. The CDR3 reads CASSYEGYEQYF. Here the CDR3 DNA reads TGTGCCAGCAGTTACGAGGGCTACGAGCAGTACTTC.

The chain uses TRBV19 and TRBJ2-3; 9 bases are a match to TRBD2. There are 15 residues in the CDR3. After removal of 6 bases from V and 6 bases from J, the junction contained 10 bases not matched to a gene. Looked up from germline, CDR1 is LNHDA and CDR2 is SQIVND (reference sequence). In DNA, the CDR3 is TGTGCCAGTAGGGACTGGCGGGAGGGCCATGATACGCAGTATTTT. Protein: CASRDWREGHDTQYF. Full variable domain (outside the CDR3, taken from reference TRBV19 and TRBJ2-3): DGGITQSPKYLFRKEGQNVTLSCEQNLNHDAMYWYRQDPGQGLRLIYYSQIVNDFQKGDIAEGYSVSREKKESFPLTVTSAQKNPTAFYLCASRDWREGHDTQYFGPGTRLTVL.

V usage is TRBV7-2 and J usage is TRBJ1-5; D is perhaps TRBD1 (6 bases). CDR3 size: 15 residues. Germline assignment: CDR1 SGHTA and CDR2 FQGNSA. With 1 base removed from V and 6 bases from J, the gap between germline ends came to 13 bases. The CDR3 nucleotides are TGTGCCAGCAGCTTAGATACAGGGCTCGGTCAGCCCCAGCATTTT. Translating gives CASSLDTGLGQPQHF.